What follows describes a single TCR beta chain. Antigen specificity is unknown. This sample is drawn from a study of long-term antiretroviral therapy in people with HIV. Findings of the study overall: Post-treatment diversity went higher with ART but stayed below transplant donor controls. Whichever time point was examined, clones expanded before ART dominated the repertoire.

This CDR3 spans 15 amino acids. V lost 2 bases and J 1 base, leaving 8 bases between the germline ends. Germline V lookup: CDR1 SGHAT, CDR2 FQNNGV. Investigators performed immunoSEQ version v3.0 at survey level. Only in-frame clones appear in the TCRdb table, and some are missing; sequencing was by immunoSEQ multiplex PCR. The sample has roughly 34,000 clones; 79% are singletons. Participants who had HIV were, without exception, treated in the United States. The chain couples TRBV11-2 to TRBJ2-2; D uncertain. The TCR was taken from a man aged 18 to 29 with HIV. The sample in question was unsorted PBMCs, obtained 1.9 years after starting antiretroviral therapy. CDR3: CASSLSHWNTGELFF. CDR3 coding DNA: TGTGCCAGCAGCTTATCCCATTGGAACACCGGGGAGCTGTTTTTT.